Described below is a single TCR beta chain sequence and its context. Its specificity is not known. The repertoire was sequenced with immunoSEQ multiplex PCR; TCRdb's copy has only in-frame clones and lacks some. This sample yields about 680,000 clones, of which 73% are seen a single time; around 1.8% belongs to the top ten. Trimming took off 3 bases at V and 0 bases at J, with 7 bases between the two ends. The CDR3 spans 15 residues. Looked up from germline, CDR1 is SGHNT and CDR2 is YYREEE (reference sequence). This entry belongs to a study of shared clonotypes between healthy human individuals. Study-wide context: Three plates each covered CD4 naive and memory; CD8 naive two, CD8 memory one.

Points from the study as a whole: Clonotypes that were shared across a few donors made up approximately 5.1% of naive CD4 clonotypes. Clonotypes shared by all four donors outscored non-shared clonotypes in generation probability. In having few donors, the study represented limited genetic and exposure-history diversity.

The chain carries TRBV5-4 and TRBJ2-6; weak D call: TRBD1 (6 bases). This receptor was identified in a woman in her 30s in good health. The sequenced material came from memory CD4+ T cells sorted from blood. Subset reported: CD45RA-negative fraction. The CDR3 DNA is TGTGCCAGCAGCTACAGGGCCTCTGGGGCCAACGTCCTGACTTTC. Translated: CASSYRASGANVLTF.